Listed here is a single T cell receptor (beta chain). The antigen is undetermined. This CDR3 comprises 14 residues. The germline V and J ends were trimmed by 2 bases and 5 bases, with 12 bases remaining between them. Per germline, CDR1 SEHNR and CDR2 FQNEAQ (reference sequence). Both 60 Vbeta primers and 13 Jbeta primers went into the PCR. TCRdb's table, derived via immunoSEQ multiplex PCR, lists solely in-frame clones and lacks some. The sample carries 90,000 to 150,000 clones, about 68% recorded once. This record comes from a study of cytomegalovirus exposure and HLA in healthy donors. Study observations and caveats: The HLA-A and HLA-B alleles of most subjects were reportedly predicted accurately from TCR beta sequences.

The V call is TRBV7-9, the J call TRBJ1-1; no definite D call. What was sequenced was PBMCs. The clonotype originates from a woman aged 45-60 years in good health and CMV-seropositive. CDR3: CASSLIFTGTEAFF. The CDR3, as DNA: TGTGCCAGCAGCTTAATTTTTACGGGAACTGAAGCTTTCTTT.